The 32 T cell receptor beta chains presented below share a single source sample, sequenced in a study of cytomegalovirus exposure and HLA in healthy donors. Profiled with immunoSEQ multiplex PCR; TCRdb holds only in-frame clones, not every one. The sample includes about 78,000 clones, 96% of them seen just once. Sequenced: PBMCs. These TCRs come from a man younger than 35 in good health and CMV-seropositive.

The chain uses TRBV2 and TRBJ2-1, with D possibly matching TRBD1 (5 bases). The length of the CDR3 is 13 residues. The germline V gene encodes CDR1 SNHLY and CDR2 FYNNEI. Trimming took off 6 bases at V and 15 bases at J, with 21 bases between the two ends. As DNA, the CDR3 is TGTGCCAGCAGCGCCTTTGAAGGGGTTCGGTGGTTCTTC. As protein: CASSAFEGVRWFF.

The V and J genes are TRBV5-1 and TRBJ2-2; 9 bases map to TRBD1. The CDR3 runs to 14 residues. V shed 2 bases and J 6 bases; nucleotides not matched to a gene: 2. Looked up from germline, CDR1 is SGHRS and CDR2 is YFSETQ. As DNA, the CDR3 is TGCGCCAGCAGCTTCGGACAGGGGCCCGGGGAGCTGTTTTTT. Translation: CASSFGQGPGELFF.

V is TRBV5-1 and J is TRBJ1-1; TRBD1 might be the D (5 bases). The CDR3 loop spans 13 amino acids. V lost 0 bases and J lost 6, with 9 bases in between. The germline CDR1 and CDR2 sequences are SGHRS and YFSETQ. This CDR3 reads CASSLVQGAEAFF. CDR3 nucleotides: TGCGCCAGCAGCTTGGTGCAGGGCGCTGAAGCTTTCTTT.

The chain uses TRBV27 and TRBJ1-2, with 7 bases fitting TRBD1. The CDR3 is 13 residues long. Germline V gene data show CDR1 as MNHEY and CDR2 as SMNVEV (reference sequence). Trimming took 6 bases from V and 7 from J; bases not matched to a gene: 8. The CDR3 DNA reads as TGTGCCAGCAGGCAGGGGGTAACAGTTGGCTACACCTTC. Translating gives CASRQGVTVGYTF.

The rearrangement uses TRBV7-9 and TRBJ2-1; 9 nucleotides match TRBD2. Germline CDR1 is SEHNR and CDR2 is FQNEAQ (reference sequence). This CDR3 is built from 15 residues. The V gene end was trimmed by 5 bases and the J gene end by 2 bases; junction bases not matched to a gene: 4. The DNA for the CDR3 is TGTGCCAGCAGCCACCGACTAGCGGCCTACAATGAGCAGTTCTTC. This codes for CASSHRLAAYNEQFF.

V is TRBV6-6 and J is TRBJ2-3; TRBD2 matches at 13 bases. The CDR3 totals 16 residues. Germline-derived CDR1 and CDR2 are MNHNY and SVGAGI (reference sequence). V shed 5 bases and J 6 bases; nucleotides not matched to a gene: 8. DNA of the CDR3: TGTGCCAGCAGTCTATGGACTAGCGGGAGAGGGGATACGCAGTATTTT. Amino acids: CASSLWTSGRGDTQYF.

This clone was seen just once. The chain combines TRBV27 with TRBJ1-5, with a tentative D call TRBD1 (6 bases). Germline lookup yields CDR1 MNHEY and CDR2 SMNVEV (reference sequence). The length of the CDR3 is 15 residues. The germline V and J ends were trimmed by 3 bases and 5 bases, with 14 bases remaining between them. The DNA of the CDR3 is TGTGCCAGCAGTTTCACAGGGCCCCAACATCAGCCCCAGCATTTT. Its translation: CASSFTGPQHQPQHF.

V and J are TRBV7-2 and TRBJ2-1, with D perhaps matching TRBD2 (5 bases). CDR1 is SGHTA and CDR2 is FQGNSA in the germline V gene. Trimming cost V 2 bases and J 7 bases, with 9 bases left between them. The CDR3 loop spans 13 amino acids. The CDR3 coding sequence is TGTGCCAGCAGCTTAAGGACTCCTAATGAGCAGTTCTTC. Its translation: CASSLRTPNEQFF.

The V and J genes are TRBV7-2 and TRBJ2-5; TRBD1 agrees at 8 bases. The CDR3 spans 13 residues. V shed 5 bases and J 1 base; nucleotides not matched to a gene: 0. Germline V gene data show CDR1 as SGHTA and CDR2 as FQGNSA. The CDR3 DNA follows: TGTGCCAGCAGCGGGACAGGCCAAGAGACCCAGTACTTC. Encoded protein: CASSGTGQETQYF.

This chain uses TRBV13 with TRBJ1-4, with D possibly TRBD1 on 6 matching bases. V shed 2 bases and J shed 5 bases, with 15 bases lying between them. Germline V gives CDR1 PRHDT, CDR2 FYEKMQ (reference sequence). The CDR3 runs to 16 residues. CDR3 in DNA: TGTGCCAGCAGCTTACTCGGCAGGGGCCTGAATGAAAAACTGTTTTTT. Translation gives CASSLLGRGLNEKLFF.

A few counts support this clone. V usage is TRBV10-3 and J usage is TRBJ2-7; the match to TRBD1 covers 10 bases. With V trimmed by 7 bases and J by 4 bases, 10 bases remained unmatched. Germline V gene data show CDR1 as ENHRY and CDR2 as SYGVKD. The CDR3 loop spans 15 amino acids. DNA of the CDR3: TGTGCCATCACCCAGGGGACAGGGGACCAATACGAGCAGTACTTC. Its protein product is CAITQGTGDQYEQYF.

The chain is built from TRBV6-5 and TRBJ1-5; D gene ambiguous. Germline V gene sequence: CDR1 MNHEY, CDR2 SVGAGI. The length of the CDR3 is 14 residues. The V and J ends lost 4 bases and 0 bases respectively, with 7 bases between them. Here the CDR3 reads CASSSGFSNQPQHF. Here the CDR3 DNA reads TGTGCCAGCAGTTCAGGATTTAGCAATCAGCCCCAGCATTTT.

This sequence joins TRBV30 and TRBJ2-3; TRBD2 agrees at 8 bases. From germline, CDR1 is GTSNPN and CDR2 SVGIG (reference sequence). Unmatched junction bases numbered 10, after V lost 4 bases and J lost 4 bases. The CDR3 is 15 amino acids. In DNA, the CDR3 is TGTGCCTGGACACAAGCGGGAGAATTACCAGATACGCAGTATTTT. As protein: CAWTQAGELPDTQYF.

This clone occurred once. DNA of the CDR3: TGTGCCAGCAGCATGGACAGGGGGTACACCGGGGAGCTGTTTTTT. As protein: CASSMDRGYTGELFF. The genes are TRBV5-4 and TRBJ2-2; 10 bases agree with TRBD1. The germline V gene has CDR1 SGHNT and CDR2 YYREEE (reference sequence). This CDR3 has 15 amino acids. The J segment lost 3 bases and the V segment lost 4 bases, leaving 3 bases of the junction unmatched.

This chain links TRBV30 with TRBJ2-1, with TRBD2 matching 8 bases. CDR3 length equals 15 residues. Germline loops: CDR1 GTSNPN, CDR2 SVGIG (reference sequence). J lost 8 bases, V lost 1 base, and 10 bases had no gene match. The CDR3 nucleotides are TGTGCCTGGAGTGGGTCGTTGCTAGCGGGCCATGAGCAGTTCTTC. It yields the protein CAWSGSLLAGHEQFF.

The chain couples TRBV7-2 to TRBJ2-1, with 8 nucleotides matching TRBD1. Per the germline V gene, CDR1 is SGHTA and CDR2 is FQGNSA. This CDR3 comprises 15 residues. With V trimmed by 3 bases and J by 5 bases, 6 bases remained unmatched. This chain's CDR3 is CASSLDRVSHNEQFF. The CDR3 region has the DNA TGTGCCAGCAGCTTGGACAGGGTGTCACACAATGAGCAGTTCTTC.

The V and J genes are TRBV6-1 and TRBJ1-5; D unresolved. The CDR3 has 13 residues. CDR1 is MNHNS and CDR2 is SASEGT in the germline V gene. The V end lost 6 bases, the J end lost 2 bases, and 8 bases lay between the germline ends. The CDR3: CASREDGNQPQHF. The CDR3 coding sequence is TGTGCCAGCAGGGAGGACGGCAATCAGCCCCAGCATTTT.

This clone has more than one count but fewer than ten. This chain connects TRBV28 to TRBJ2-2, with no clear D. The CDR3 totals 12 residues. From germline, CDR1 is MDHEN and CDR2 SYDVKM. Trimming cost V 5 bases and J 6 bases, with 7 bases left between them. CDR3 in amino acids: CASSRQAGELFF. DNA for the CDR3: TGTGCCAGCAGTAGACAAGCCGGGGAGCTGTTTTTT.

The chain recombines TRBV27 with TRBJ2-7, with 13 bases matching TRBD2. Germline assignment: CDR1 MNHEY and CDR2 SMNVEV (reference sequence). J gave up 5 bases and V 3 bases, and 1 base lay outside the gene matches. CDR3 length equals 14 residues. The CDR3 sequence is CASSFGLAGDEQYF. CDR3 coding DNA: TGTGCCAGCAGTTTCGGACTAGCGGGAGACGAGCAGTACTTC.

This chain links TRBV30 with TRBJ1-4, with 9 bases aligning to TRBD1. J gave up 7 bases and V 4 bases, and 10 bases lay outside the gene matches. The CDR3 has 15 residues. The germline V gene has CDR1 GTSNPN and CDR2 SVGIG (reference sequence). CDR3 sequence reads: CAWIPGQGLFEKLFF. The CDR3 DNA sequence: TGTGCCTGGATACCGGGACAGGGTCTTTTTGAAAAACTGTTTTTT.

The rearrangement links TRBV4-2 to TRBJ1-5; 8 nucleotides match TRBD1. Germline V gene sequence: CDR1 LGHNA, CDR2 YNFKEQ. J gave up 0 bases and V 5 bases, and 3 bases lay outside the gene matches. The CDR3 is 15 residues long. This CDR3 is CASSVTGDSNQPQHF. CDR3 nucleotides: TGTGCCAGCAGCGTGACAGGGGATAGCAATCAGCCCCAGCATTTT.

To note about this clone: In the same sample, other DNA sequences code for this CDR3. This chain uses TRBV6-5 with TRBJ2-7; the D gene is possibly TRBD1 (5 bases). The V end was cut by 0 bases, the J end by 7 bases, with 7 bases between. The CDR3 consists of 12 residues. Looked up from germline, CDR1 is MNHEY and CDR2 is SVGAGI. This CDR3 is CASSYSAGEQYF. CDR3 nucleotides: TGTGCCAGCAGTTACTCCGCAGGGGAGCAGTACTTC.

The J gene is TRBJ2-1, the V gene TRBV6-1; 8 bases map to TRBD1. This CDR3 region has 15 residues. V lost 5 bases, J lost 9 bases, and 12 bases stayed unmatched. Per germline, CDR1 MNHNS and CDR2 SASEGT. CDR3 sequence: CASSSASTGVGEQFF. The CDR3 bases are TGTGCCAGCAGTTCCGCTTCGACAGGGGTTGGTGAGCAGTTCTTC.

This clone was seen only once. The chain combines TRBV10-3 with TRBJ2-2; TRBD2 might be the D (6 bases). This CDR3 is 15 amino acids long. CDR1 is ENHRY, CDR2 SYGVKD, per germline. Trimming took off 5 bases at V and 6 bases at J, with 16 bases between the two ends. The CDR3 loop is CAISPREIGPGELFF. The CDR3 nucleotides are TGTGCCATCAGTCCCCGGGAGATAGGACCCGGGGAGCTGTTTTTT.

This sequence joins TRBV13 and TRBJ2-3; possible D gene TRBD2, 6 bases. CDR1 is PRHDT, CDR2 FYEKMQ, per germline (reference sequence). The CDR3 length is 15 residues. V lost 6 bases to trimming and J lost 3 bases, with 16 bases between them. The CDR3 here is CASSLSGKTTDTQYF. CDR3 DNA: TGTGCCAGCAGTCTTAGCGGAAAGACTACAGATACGCAGTATTTT. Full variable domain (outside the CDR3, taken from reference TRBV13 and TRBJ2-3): AAGVIQSPRHLIKEKRETATLKCYPIPRHDTVYWYQQGPGQDPQFLISFYEKMQSDKGSIPDRFSAQQFSDYHSELNMSSLELGDSALYFCASSLSGKTTDTQYFGPGTRLTVL.

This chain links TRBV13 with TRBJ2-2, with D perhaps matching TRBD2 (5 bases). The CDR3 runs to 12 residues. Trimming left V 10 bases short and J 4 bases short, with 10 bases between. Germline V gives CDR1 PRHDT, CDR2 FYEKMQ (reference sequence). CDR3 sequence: CATRGPTGELFF. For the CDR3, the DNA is TGTGCCACCCGCGGGCCCACCGGGGAGCTGTTTTTT.

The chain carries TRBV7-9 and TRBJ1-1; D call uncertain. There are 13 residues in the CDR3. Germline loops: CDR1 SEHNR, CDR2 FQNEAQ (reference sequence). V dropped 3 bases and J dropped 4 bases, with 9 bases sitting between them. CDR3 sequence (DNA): TGTGCCAGCAGCTTTCTTCTCCCCACTGAAGCTTTCTTT. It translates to CASSFLLPTEAFF.

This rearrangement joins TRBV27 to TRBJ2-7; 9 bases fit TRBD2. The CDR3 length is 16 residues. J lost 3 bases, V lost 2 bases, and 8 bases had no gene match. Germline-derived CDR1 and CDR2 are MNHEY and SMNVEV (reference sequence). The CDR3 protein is CASSLVRLAGIYEQYF. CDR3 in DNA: TGTGCCAGCAGTTTAGTTAGGCTAGCGGGAATCTACGAGCAGTACTTC.

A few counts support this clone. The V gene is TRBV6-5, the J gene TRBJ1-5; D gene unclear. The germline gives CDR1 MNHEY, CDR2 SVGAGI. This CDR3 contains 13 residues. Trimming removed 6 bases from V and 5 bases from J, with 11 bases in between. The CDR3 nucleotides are TGTGCCAGCAGACCCAACATGTATCAGCCCCAGCATTTT. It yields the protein CASRPNMYQPQHF.

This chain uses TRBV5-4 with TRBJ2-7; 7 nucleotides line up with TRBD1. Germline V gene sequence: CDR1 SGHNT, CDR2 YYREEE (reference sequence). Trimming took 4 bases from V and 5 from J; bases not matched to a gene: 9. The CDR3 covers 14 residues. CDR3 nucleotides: TGTGCCAGCAGCATACCGGGACAGAACGACGAGCAGTACTTC. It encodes CASSIPGQNDEQYF.

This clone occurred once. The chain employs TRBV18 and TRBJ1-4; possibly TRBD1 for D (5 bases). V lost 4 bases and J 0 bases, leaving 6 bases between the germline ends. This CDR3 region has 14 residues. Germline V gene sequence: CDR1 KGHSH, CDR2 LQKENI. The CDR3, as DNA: TGTGCCAGCTCACAAGGGGCAACTAATGAAAAACTGTTTTTT. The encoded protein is CASSQGATNEKLFF.

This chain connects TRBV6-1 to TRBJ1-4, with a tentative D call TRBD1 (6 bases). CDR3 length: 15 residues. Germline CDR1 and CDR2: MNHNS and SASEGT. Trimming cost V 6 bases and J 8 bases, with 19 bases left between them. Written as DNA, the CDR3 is TGTGCCAGCAGGCCACGAGGGGGTGGTGGCGAAAAACTGTTTTTT. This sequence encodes CASRPRGGGGEKLFF.